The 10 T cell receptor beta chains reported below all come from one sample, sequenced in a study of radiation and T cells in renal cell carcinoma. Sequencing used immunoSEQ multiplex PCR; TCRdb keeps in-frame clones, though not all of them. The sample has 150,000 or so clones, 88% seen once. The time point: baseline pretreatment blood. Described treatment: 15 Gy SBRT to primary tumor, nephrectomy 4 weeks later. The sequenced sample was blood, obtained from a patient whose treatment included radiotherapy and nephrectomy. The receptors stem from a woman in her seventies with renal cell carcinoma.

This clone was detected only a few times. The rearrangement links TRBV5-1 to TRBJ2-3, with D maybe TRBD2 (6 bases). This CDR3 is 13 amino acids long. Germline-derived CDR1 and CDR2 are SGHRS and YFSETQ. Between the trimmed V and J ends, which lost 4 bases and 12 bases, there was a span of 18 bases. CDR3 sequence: CASSPGGLENQYF. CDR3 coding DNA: TGCGCCAGCAGCCCCGGGGGACTCGAAAACCAGTATTTT.

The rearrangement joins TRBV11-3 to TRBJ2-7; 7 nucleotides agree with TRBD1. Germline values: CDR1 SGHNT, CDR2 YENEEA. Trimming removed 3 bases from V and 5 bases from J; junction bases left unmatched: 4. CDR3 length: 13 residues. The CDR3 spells CASSLDRTDEQYF. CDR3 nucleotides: TGTGCCAGCAGCTTGGACAGGACCGACGAGCAGTACTTC.

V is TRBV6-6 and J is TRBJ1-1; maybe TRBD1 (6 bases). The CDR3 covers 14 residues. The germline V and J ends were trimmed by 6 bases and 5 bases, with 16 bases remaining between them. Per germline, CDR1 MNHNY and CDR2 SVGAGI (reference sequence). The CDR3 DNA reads TGTGCCAGCAGGAAGAGAACAGGGCGGACTGAAGCTTTCTTT. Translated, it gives CASRKRTGRTEAFF.

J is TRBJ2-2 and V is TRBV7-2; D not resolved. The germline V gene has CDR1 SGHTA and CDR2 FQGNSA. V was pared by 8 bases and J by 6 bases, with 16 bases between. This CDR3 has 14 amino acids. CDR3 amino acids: CASPSDPWAGELFF. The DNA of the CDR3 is TGTGCCAGCCCCTCAGACCCGTGGGCCGGGGAGCTGTTTTTT.

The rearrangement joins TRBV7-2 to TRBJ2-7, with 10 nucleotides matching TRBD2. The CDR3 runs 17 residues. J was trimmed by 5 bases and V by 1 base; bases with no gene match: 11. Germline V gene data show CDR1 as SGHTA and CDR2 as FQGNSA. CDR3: CASSLGSGGAWKNEQYF. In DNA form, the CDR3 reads TGTGCCAGCAGCTTAGGAAGCGGGGGGGCGTGGAAAAACGAGCAGTACTTC.

The CDR3 sequence is CATSTKGGSNQPQHF. In DNA form, the CDR3 reads TGTGCCACCAGCACCAAAGGGGGTAGCAATCAGCCCCAGCATTTT. J is TRBJ1-5 and V is TRBV15, with D perhaps matching TRBD1 (6 bases). The CDR3 has 15 amino acids. V was shortened by 4 bases and J by 0 bases, with 10 bases between the two germline ends. In germline, CDR1 is LNHNV, CDR2 YYDKDF (reference sequence). The full variable domain, its missing parts supplied by reference TRBV15 and TRBJ1-5, is DAMVIQNPRYQVTQFGKPVTLSCSQTLNHNVMYWYQQKSSQAPKLLFHYYDKDFNNEADTPDNFQSRRPNTSFCFLDIRSPGLGDTAMYLCATSTKGGSNQPQHFGDGTRLSIL.

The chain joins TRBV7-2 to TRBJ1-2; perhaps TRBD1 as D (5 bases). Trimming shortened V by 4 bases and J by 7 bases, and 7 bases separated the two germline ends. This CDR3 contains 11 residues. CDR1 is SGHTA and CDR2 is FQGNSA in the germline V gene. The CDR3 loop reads CASSSQGGYTF. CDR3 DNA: TGTGCCAGCAGCTCTCAGGGTGGCTACACCTTC.

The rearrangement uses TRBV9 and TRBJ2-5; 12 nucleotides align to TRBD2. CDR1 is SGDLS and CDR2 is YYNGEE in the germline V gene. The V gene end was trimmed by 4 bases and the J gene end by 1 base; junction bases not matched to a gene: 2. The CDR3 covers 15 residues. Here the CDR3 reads CASSMTSGGQETQYF. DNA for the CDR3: TGTGCCAGCAGCATGACTAGCGGGGGCCAAGAGACCCAGTACTTC.

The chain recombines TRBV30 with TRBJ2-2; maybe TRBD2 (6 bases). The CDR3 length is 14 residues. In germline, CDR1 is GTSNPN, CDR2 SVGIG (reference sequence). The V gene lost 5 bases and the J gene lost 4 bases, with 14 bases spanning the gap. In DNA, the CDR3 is TGTGCCTGGCGGACTACGGTGGGCACCGGGGAGCTGTTTTTT. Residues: CAWRTTVGTGELFF.

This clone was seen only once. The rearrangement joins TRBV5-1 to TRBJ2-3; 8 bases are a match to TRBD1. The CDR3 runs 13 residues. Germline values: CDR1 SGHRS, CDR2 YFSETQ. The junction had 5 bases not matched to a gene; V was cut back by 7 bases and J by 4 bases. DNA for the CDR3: TGCGCCAGCTTTAGGACAGGGCCAGATACGCAGTATTTT. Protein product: CASFRTGPDTQYF.